Listed below are T cell receptor beta chains from one sample, sequenced in a study of TIL therapy for anti-PD-1-resistant metastatic lung cancer. Repertoires were generated with immunoSEQ multiplex PCR, while TCRdb's copy carries only in-frame clones and drops some. The sample includes under 60,000 clones, around 86% seen only once; the top ten take around 5%. Material: blood, obtained at baseline. The receptors stem from a person between 30 and 79 years old with non-small cell lung cancer. The CDR3 runs from the conserved cysteine through the conserved F or W. A D gene is named only where the DNA matches it firmly. Where a row states a size, it is once, few, many or the class of an expanded clone; other rows omit it.

j_gene: TRBJ2-3
len: 14
v_gene: TRBV5-4
abundance: .
d_gene: .
CDR3nt: TGTGCCAGCAGCTTGGACTTTGGCACAGATACGCAGTATTTT
CDR3aa: CASSLDFGTDTQYF

j_gene: TRBJ2-3
len: 15
v_gene: TRBV19
abundance: once
d_gene: .
CDR3nt: TGTGCCAGTAGTATATTTAGCGGTAGCACAGATACGCAGTATTTT
CDR3aa: CASSIFSGSTDTQYF

j_gene: TRBJ2-2
len: 14
v_gene: TRBV28
abundance: .
d_gene: .
CDR3nt: TGTGCCACTTCAACCGGACAGAGGGCCGGGGAGCTGTTTTTT
CDR3aa: CATSTGQRAGELFF

j_gene: TRBJ2-1
len: 18
v_gene: TRBV9
abundance: .
d_gene: TRBD2
CDR3nt: TGTGCCAGCAGCGTGTACGGAATAGCGGGAGGGCCTCGGGATGAGCAGTTCTTC
CDR3aa: CASSVYGIAGGPRDEQFF

j_gene: TRBJ2-5
len: 14
v_gene: TRBV28
abundance: .
d_gene: TRBD2
CDR3nt: TGTGCCAGCAGCAATAGCGGGGGGGCCGTCGTCATCTACTTC
CDR3aa: CASSNSGGAVVIYF

j_gene: TRBJ2-3
len: 14
v_gene: TRBV7-2
abundance: .
d_gene: .
CDR3nt: TGTGCCAGCAGCCTAGTCGGGCGCGCAGATACGCAGTATTTT
CDR3aa: CASSLVGRADTQYF

j_gene: TRBJ2-1
len: 16
v_gene: TRBV24-1
abundance: .
d_gene: .
CDR3nt: TGTGCCACCAGTGATACCCATGAAGTCAGATACAATGAGCAGTTCTTC
CDR3aa: CATSDTHEVRYNEQFF

j_gene: TRBJ1-4
len: 16
v_gene: TRBV4-3
abundance: few
d_gene: .
CDR3nt: TGCGCCAGCAGCCAAGGCCGAGGCGCAACTAATGAAAAACTGTTTTTT
CDR3aa: CASSQGRGATNEKLFF

j_gene: TRBJ2-5
len: 13
v_gene: TRBV7-3
abundance: .
d_gene: .
CDR3nt: TGTGCCAGCAGCTTATTAGGAGCGGAGACCCAGTACTTC
CDR3aa: CASSLLGAETQYF

j_gene: TRBJ2-2
len: 17
v_gene: TRBV3-1/TRBV3-2
abundance: .
d_gene: TRBD1
CDR3nt: TGTGCCAGCAGCCAACCTGCCGGGACAGGGACCCCCGGGGAGCTGTTTTTT
CDR3aa: CASSQPAGTGTPGELFF

j_gene: TRBJ2-3
len: 16
v_gene: TRBV18
abundance: .
d_gene: TRBD1
CDR3nt: TGTGCCAGCTCACCACGACAGGGGACTAGCACAGATACGCAGTATTTT
CDR3aa: CASSPRQGTSTDTQYF

j_gene: TRBJ2-2
len: 14
v_gene: TRBV29-1
abundance: .
d_gene: .
CDR3nt: TGCAGCGTTGATCCCGGGAAGGGCACCGGGGAGCTGTTTTTT
CDR3aa: CSVDPGKGTGELFF

j_gene: TRBJ1-2
len: 11
v_gene: TRBV30
abundance: .
d_gene: .
CDR3nt: TGTGCCTGGAGGGTAGTTCGGGGCTACACCTTC
CDR3aa: CAWRVVRGYTF

j_gene: TRBJ2-5
len: 15
v_gene: TRBV5-1
abundance: .
d_gene: TRBD2
CDR3nt: TGCGCCAGCAGCTCGGGGACTAGCGTCCAAGAGACCCAGTACTTC
CDR3aa: CASSSGTSVQETQYF

j_gene: TRBJ2-5
len: 13
v_gene: TRBV28
abundance: .
d_gene: .
CDR3nt: TGTGCCAGCAGCCCGCAATCGTCGGGGACCCAGTACTTC
CDR3aa: CASSPQSSGTQYF

j_gene: TRBJ2-1
len: 16
v_gene: TRBV27
abundance: once
d_gene: TRBD2
CDR3nt: TGTGCCAGCAGTTTCGTAGCGGGGCATGCCTACAATGAGCAGTTCTTC
CDR3aa: CASSFVAGHAYNEQFF

j_gene: TRBJ2-3
len: 16
v_gene: TRBV4-2
abundance: .
d_gene: .
CDR3nt: TGTGCCAGCAGCCAAGACGGGGGTGGGACCTCAGATACGCAGTATTTT
CDR3aa: CASSQDGGGTSDTQYF

j_gene: TRBJ1-5
len: 15
v_gene: TRBV9
abundance: .
d_gene: .
CDR3nt: TGTGCCAGCAGCGCGGGTTCGTATAGCAATCAGCCCCAGCATTTT
CDR3aa: CASSAGSYSNQPQHF

j_gene: TRBJ2-7
len: 12
v_gene: TRBV2
abundance: .
d_gene: .
CDR3nt: TGTGCCAGCAGTGCCCAGGGACACGAGCAGTACTTC
CDR3aa: CASSAQGHEQYF

j_gene: TRBJ2-7
len: 14
v_gene: TRBV10-3
abundance: .
d_gene: .
CDR3nt: TGTGCCATCGGGGAAAGGGGAACTACCTACGAGCAGTACTTC
CDR3aa: CAIGERGTTYEQYF

j_gene: TRBJ1-1
len: 13
v_gene: TRBV30
abundance: .
d_gene: .
CDR3nt: TGTGCCTGGAGTGTTGGGGGAGGCACTGAAGCTTTCTTT
CDR3aa: CAWSVGGGTEAFF

j_gene: TRBJ1-5
len: 15
v_gene: TRBV7-2
abundance: few
d_gene: .
CDR3nt: TGTGCCAGCAGCCCCACCGGGACGGCCAATCAGCCCCAGCATTTT
CDR3aa: CASSPTGTANQPQHF

j_gene: TRBJ1-5
len: 17
v_gene: TRBV19
abundance: .
d_gene: TRBD1
CDR3nt: TGTGCCAGTAGTTCTCGACAGGGGGCTCTTAGCAATCAGCCCCAGCATTTT
CDR3aa: CASSSRQGALSNQPQHF

j_gene: TRBJ2-2
len: 15
v_gene: TRBV11-2
abundance: .
d_gene: .
CDR3nt: TGTGCCAGCAGCTTAGAACCCGCTGACACCGGGGAGCTGTTTTTT
CDR3aa: CASSLEPADTGELFF

j_gene: TRBJ2-6
len: 15
v_gene: TRBV10-3
abundance: .
d_gene: .
CDR3nt: TGTGCCGTTAGGCCCGGCGGAGGTGGGGCCAACGTCCTGACTTTC
CDR3aa: CAVRPGGGGANVLTF

j_gene: TRBJ2-7
len: 18
v_gene: TRBV11-2
abundance: once
d_gene: .
CDR3nt: TGTGCCAGCAGCCATCTCGTTGTTGGCGTACAAATAGCCTACGAGCAGTACTTC
CDR3aa: CASSHLVVGVQIAYEQYF

j_gene: TRBJ2-2
len: 15
v_gene: TRBV5-1
abundance: once
d_gene: TRBD2
CDR3nt: TGCGCCAGCAGCTTGGTCGGTGGGGGGGCCGGGGAGCTGTTTTTT
CDR3aa: CASSLVGGGAGELFF

j_gene: TRBJ1-4
len: 12
v_gene: TRBV15
abundance: .
d_gene: .
CDR3nt: TGTGCCACCAGCAGACCCAATGAAAAACTGTTTTTT
CDR3aa: CATSRPNEKLFF

j_gene: TRBJ2-7
len: 14
v_gene: TRBV7-9
abundance: .
d_gene: TRBD1
CDR3nt: TGTGCCAGCAGCCTCGGGACAGCAGCCTACGAGCAGTACTTC
CDR3aa: CASSLGTAAYEQYF

j_gene: TRBJ1-1
len: 15
v_gene: TRBV9
abundance: .
d_gene: TRBD1
CDR3nt: TGTGCCAGCAGCCCCGGACAGGGAACCAACACTGAAGCTTTCTTT
CDR3aa: CASSPGQGTNTEAFF

j_gene: TRBJ2-3
len: 17
v_gene: TRBV9
abundance: .
d_gene: TRBD2
CDR3nt: TGTGCCAGCAGCGTAGCTCCGACTAGCAGTTCCACAGATACGCAGTATTTT
CDR3aa: CASSVAPTSSSTDTQYF

j_gene: TRBJ2-1
len: 13
v_gene: TRBV12-5
abundance: .
d_gene: .
CDR3nt: TGTGCTAGTGGTTTGTTCGATGGCAATGAGCAGTTCTTC
CDR3aa: CASGLFDGNEQFF

j_gene: TRBJ1-2
len: 14
v_gene: TRBV11-2
abundance: .
d_gene: .
CDR3nt: TGTGCCAGCAGCGATCCGGGCACAGGGCTCGGCTACACCTTC
CDR3aa: CASSDPGTGLGYTF

j_gene: TRBJ1-2
len: 15
v_gene: TRBV4-3
abundance: medium-sized
d_gene: .
CDR3nt: TGCGCCAGCAGCCAAGATGCAGGGGCGAGCTATGGCTACACCTTC
CDR3aa: CASSQDAGASYGYTF

j_gene: TRBJ1-2
len: 15
v_gene: TRBV28
abundance: once
d_gene: TRBD1
CDR3nt: TGTGCCAGCAGTCCTCCGGACAGGGCAGGGTATGGCTACACCTTC
CDR3aa: CASSPPDRAGYGYTF

j_gene: TRBJ1-6
len: 17
v_gene: TRBV4-3
abundance: .
d_gene: .
CDR3nt: TGCGCCAGCAGCCAAGATTTTCCCCCAGGGAGGAATTCACCCCTCCACTTT
CDR3aa: CASSQDFPPGRNSPLHF

j_gene: TRBJ2-2
len: 13
v_gene: TRBV7-6
abundance: once
d_gene: .
CDR3nt: TGTGCCAGCAGCTTATTCGGCGGAGGGGAGCTGTTTTTT
CDR3aa: CASSLFGGGELFF

j_gene: TRBJ2-7
len: 14
v_gene: TRBV6-5
abundance: .
d_gene: TRBD1
CDR3nt: TGTGCCAGCAGCCCCAAACAGGGGGCGGGCGAGCAGTACTTC
CDR3aa: CASSPKQGAGEQYF

j_gene: TRBJ1-5
len: 15
v_gene: TRBV27
abundance: .
d_gene: .
CDR3nt: TGTGCCAGCAGTTTGGATAGTAGGAGCAATCAGCCCCAGCATTTT
CDR3aa: CASSLDSRSNQPQHF

j_gene: TRBJ1-5
len: 14
v_gene: TRBV6-2/TRBV6-3
abundance: .
d_gene: .
CDR3nt: TGTGCCAGCAGCAGCGCGGGGGGGGCTCAGCCCCAGCATTTT
CDR3aa: CASSSAGGAQPQHF

j_gene: TRBJ1-3
len: 15
v_gene: TRBV9
abundance: .
d_gene: .
CDR3nt: TGTGCCAGCAGCGTAGGGCCGGGATCGGGAAACACCATATATTTT
CDR3aa: CASSVGPGSGNTIYF

j_gene: TRBJ2-5
len: 15
v_gene: TRBV5-8
abundance: once
d_gene: TRBD1
CDR3nt: TGTGCCAGCAGCCAGCGACAGGGGAGCTGGGAGACCCAGTACTTC
CDR3aa: CASSQRQGSWETQYF